The clone carrying this T cell receptor beta chain was detected many times. Its antigen is currently unknown. The lymph nodes were axillary draining lymph nodes from breast cancer patients. Trimming cost V 1 base and J 5 bases, with 10 bases left between them. CDR1 SGDLS and CDR2 YYNGEE come from the germline V gene. The CDR3 totals 14 residues. The record originates from a study of breast tumors, draining lymph nodes, adjacent tissues. Using its own MiXCR run on the multiplex PCR reads, TCRdb lists one record per CDR3 protein. The table records about 140,000 distinct CDR3 sequences, roughly 33% of them present only once. Broader study findings: Compared with basal-like, luminal-like tumors shared significantly more repertoire with nontumor tissue. Most tumor T cells seemingly derive from lymph node, then expand in tumor.

This receptor was identified in a female donor with breast cancer. Some clones in this sample may be carry-over from other donors' samples. The sample was axillary lymph node tissue. V is TRBV9 and J is TRBJ1-5; TRBD1 is a possible D gene (5 bases). Here the CDR3 reads CASSVNAGDQPQHF. As DNA, the CDR3 is TGTGCCAGCAGCGTAAATGCGGGGGATCAGCCCCAGCATTTT.